What follows describes a single T cell receptor beta chain. Sequencing was performed with immunoSEQ multiplex PCR; in TCRdb, only in-frame clones are kept and a portion is missing. The sample contains a few hundred thousand clones, 80% to 90% of which appear only once. In germline, CDR1 is KGHDR, CDR2 SFDVKD. The CDR3 length is 14 residues. Between the trimmed V and J ends, which lost 1 base and 6 bases, there was a span of 9 bases. This entry comes from a study of blood T cell repertoires in COVID-19. Study-wide context: Italy, Spain and the United States were the sources of the convalescent and acute COVID-19 samples.

The source of this sequence is a human donor in a cohort sampled during active COVID-19. The J gene is TRBJ2-1, the V gene TRBV24-1; TRBD2 is a possible D gene (5 bases). Sequencing was performed on peripheral blood. The CDR3, as DNA: TGTGCCACCAGTGATTTTCTGGCGGGCAATGAGCAGTTCTTC. Residues: CATSDFLAGNEQFF.